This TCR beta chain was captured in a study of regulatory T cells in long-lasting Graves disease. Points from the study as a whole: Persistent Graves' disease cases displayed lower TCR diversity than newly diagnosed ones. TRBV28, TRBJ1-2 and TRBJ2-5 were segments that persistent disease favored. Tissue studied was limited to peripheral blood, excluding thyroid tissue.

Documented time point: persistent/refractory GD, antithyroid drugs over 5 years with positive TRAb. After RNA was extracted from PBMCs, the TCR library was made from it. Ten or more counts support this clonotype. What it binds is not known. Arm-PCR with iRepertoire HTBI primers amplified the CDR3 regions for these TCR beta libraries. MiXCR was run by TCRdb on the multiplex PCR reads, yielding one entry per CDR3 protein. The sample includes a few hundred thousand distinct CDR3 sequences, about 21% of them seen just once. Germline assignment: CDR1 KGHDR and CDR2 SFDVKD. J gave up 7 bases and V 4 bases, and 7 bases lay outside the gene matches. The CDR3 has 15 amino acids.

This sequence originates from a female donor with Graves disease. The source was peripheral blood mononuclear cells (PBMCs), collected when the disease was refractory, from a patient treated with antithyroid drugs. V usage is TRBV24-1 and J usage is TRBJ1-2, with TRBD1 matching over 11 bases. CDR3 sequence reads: CATSDHGQGAGGYTF. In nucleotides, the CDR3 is TGTGCCACCAGTGACCACGGACAGGGGGCCGGTGGCTACACCTTC.